This T cell receptor beta chain was sequenced for a study of blood T cell repertoires in COVID-19. Study information: Sites across the United States, Italy and Spain contributed samples from acute and convalescent COVID-19. T cells, B-cell-depleted T cells, or PBMCs supplied cDNA or gDNA.

Trimming removed 5 bases at V and 2 bases at J, with 6 bases between. CDR3 length equals 12 residues. In the authors' workflow: Nucleated cell counts were estimated from reference gene primer amplification. Generated by immunoSEQ multiplex PCR, the TCRdb table keeps only in-frame clones and is missing some. Clonal size and the V and J genes are those of that table, whereas D and trimming came from the DNA. The sample yields 120,000 or so clones, approximately 83% seen once. This sequence joins TRBV12-3 or TRBV12-4 and TRBJ1-2; D perhaps matches TRBD1 (5 bases). Sequencing used peripheral blood. The TCR originated in a woman older than 75 with acute or convalescent COVID-19. The DNA of the CDR3 is TGTGCCAGCAGTGGGGCCAACTATGGCTACACCTTC. This gives the protein CASSGANYGYTF.